Below are 27 T cell receptor beta chains sequenced from a single sample in a study of shared clonotypes between healthy human individuals. The data were produced by immunoSEQ multiplex PCR, yet TCRdb's version contains in-frame clones alone and is incomplete. The repertoire holds about a million clones, with approximately 77% as singletons. The specimen was memory CD4+ T cells from PBMCs. Subset specified: CD45RA-negative fraction. All receptors derive from a man between 18 and 29 years old in good health. Some clones in this sample may be carry-over from other donors' samples.

The J gene is TRBJ2-7, the V gene TRBV6-6; D possibly corresponds to TRBD2 (5 bases). Germline CDR1 reads MNHNY; CDR2 reads SVGAGI (reference sequence). V lost 5 bases and J lost 7, with 18 bases in between. The CDR3 sequence is 14 residues long. CDR3 sequence reads: CASSQTGNSQEQYF. DNA for the CDR3: TGTGCCAGCAGTCAAACCGGGAACAGCCAGGAGCAGTACTTC.

The chain is built from TRBV7-3 and TRBJ2-2; D not resolved. The CDR3 covers 14 residues. Germline CDR1 and CDR2: SGHTA and FQGTGA. Trimming removed 2 bases at V and 0 bases at J, with 4 bases between. The CDR3 is CASSLLTNTGELFF. Written as DNA, the CDR3 is TGTGCCAGCAGCTTACTAACGAACACCGGGGAGCTGTTTTTT.

The rearrangement links TRBV27 to TRBJ1-1, with unresolved D. The CDR3 runs to 14 residues. Looked up from germline, CDR1 is MNHEY and CDR2 is SMNVEV (reference sequence). Trimming removed 5 bases at V and 0 bases at J, with 10 bases between. The CDR3 region has the DNA TGTGCCAGCAGTCCGACCGACCTGAACACTGAAGCTTTCTTT. Protein: CASSPTDLNTEAFF.

V usage is TRBV19 and J usage is TRBJ2-2; TRBD2 matches at 10 bases. With 5 bases clipped from V and 4 bases from J, the junction kept 7 bases outside the gene matches. Looked up from germline, CDR1 is LNHDA and CDR2 is SQIVND (reference sequence). The length of the CDR3 is 16 residues. CDR3 DNA sequence: TGTGCCAGTAGTCCGGGACTAGCGAGAGTCACCGGGGAGCTGTTTTTT. It translates to CASSPGLARVTGELFF.

This chain connects TRBV27 to TRBJ1-2, with TRBD1 as a possible D gene (5 bases). Trimming left V 8 bases short and J 7 bases short, with 17 bases between. The CDR3 sequence is 13 residues long. The V gene's germline CDR1 is MNHEY and CDR2 SMNVEV (reference sequence). The CDR3 sequence is CASGHWGVTGYTF. The CDR3 DNA reads TGTGCCAGCGGCCACTGGGGGGTAACTGGCTACACCTTC.

CDR3 residues: CASSLSGLPGEQFF. The CDR3 bases are TGCGCCAGCAGCTTATCGGGACTACCCGGTGAGCAGTTCTTC. The chain links TRBV5-1 to TRBJ2-1; 7 bases line up with TRBD2. Germline-derived CDR1 and CDR2 are SGHRS and YFSETQ. This CDR3 is built from 14 residues. Trimming at V came to 2 bases and at J to 9 bases, leaving 8 bases not matched to a gene.

The CDR3 DNA sequence: TGTGCCAGCAGCTCCCGGGGCCCTACCTCCTACAATGAGCAGTTCTTC. Its protein is CASSSRGPTSYNEQFF. The chain uses TRBV7-3 and TRBJ2-1; D may correspond to TRBD1 or TRBD2 (5 bases each). This CDR3 region has 16 residues. V was cut by 4 bases and J by 0 bases, with 13 bases left in between. The germline V gene has CDR1 SGHTA and CDR2 FQGTGA.

The chain joins TRBV18 to TRBJ1-2, with 7 bases aligning to TRBD1. The CDR3 has 15 residues. With V trimmed by 3 bases and J by 6 bases, 10 bases remained unmatched. Germline V CDR1 and CDR2: KGHSH, LQKENI. DNA of the CDR3: TGTGCCAGCTCACCCTCCCTTACTACAGGGGATGGCTACACCTTC. This gives the protein CASSPSLTTGDGYTF.

This clone has only a few counts. CDR3 DNA sequence: TGTGCCAGCAGTGCGGCAGGGGAAGAGAACTATGGCTACACCTTC. Translating gives CASSAAGEENYGYTF. The chain couples TRBV6-1 to TRBJ1-2; TRBD1 might be the D (6 bases). The CDR3 runs to 15 residues. Trimming cost V 4 bases and J 2 bases, with 14 bases left between them. Per germline, CDR1 MNHNS and CDR2 SASEGT.

This clone was seen a few times. This chain joins TRBV2 and TRBJ2-1; 11 bases fit TRBD2. Germline trimming cut 7 bases from V and 8 bases from J; bases unmatched to any gene: 10. Looked up from germline, CDR1 is SNHLY and CDR2 is FYNNEI. The CDR3 covers 15 residues. The CDR3, as DNA: TGTGCCAGCAATTTAGCGGGAGGGGGTCAGGATGAGCAGTTCTTC. As protein: CASNLAGGGQDEQFF.

This rearrangement joins TRBV19 to TRBJ1-3; D perhaps matches TRBD1 (6 bases). Germline V gene data show CDR1 as LNHDA and CDR2 as SQIVND (reference sequence). This CDR3 contains 16 residues. Trimming removed 3 bases from V and 0 bases from J, with 12 bases in between. CDR3 sequence reads: CASSILLDSSGNTIYF. The CDR3 DNA is TGTGCCAGTAGTATTCTTCTGGACAGCTCTGGAAACACCATATATTTT.

This chain links TRBV19 with TRBJ2-3, with D perhaps TRBD1 or TRBD2 (5 bases each). The V end lost 5 bases, the J end lost 9 bases, and 15 bases lay between the germline ends. Germline CDR1 and CDR2: LNHDA and SQIVND (reference sequence). CDR3 size: 13 residues. The CDR3 loop is CASSLRDPRTQYF. The CDR3 DNA is TGTGCCAGTAGTCTACGGGACCCGAGGACGCAGTATTTT.

The gene calls are TRBV7-8 and TRBJ2-7; tentatively, D is TRBD2 (5 bases). Looked up from germline, CDR1 is SGHVS and CDR2 is FQNEAQ. Trimming pared 2 bases from V and 6 bases from J, leaving 11 bases between. CDR3 length: 13 residues. The CDR3 here is CASSLRGFSEQYF. For the CDR3, the DNA is TGTGCCAGCAGCTTACGGGGATTCAGCGAGCAGTACTTC. Looking up the rest from reference TRBV7-8 and TRBJ2-7 gives the full variable domain: GAGVSQSPRYKVAKRGQDVALRCDPISGHVSLFWYQQALGQGPEFLTYFQNEAQLDKSGLPSDRFFAERPEGSVSTLKIQRTQQEDSAVYLCASSLRGFSEQYFGPGTRLTVT.

This sequence joins TRBV29-1 and TRBJ2-7; 8 bases map to TRBD2. The CDR3 contains 14 residues. The V segment lost 5 bases and the J segment 0 bases; nucleotides outside the gene matches: 6. Germline V gene sequence: CDR1 SQVTM, CDR2 ANQGSEA. CDR3 nucleotide sequence: TGCAGCGTTCGGGGGGGTGTAAACTCCTACGAGCAGTACTTC. Amino acid sequence: CSVRGGVNSYEQYF.

The V and J genes are TRBV7-2 and TRBJ2-2; TRBD1 aligns across 8 bases. The CDR3 length is 15 residues. Germline V gene sequence: CDR1 SGHTA, CDR2 FQGNSA. The J segment lost 7 bases and the V segment lost 1 base, leaving 5 bases of the junction unmatched. The CDR3 sequence is CASSLGDRKNGELFF. The CDR3 DNA sequence: TGTGCCAGCAGCTTAGGGGACAGGAAAAACGGGGAGCTGTTTTTT. Combining the CDR3 with reference TRBV7-2 and TRBJ2-2 gives the whole variable domain GAGVSQSPSNKVTEKGKDVELRCDPISGHTALYWYRQSLGQGLEFLIYFQGNSAPDKSGLPSDRFSAERTGGSVSTLTIQRTQQEDSAVYLCASSLGDRKNGELFFGEGSRLTVL.

V and J are TRBV14 and TRBJ1-3; 7 nucleotides match TRBD1. The V and J ends lost 4 bases and 0 bases, in that order; junction bases with no gene match: 9. Germline V gene sequence: CDR1 SGHDN, CDR2 FVKESK. The CDR3 covers 17 residues. CDR3 sequence: CASSRPGQILSGNTIYF. The CDR3, as DNA: TGTGCCAGCAGCCGACCGGGACAGATTCTCTCTGGAAACACCATATATTTT.

The rearrangement links TRBV7-9 to TRBJ2-1, with 7 bases lining up with TRBD2. Trimming took 4 bases from V and 3 from J; bases not matched to a gene: 9. Germline CDR1 and CDR2: SEHNR and FQNEAQ (reference sequence). The CDR3 is made up of 16 amino acids. CDR3: CASSSGSGMFYNEQFF. CDR3 nucleotide sequence: TGTGCCAGCAGCTCGGGAAGCGGGATGTTCTACAATGAGCAGTTCTTC.

This chain uses TRBV29-1 with TRBJ2-1; D is unclear. This CDR3 contains 11 residues. Trimming took 0 bases from V and 9 from J, leaving 6 bases between them. CDR1 is SQVTM, CDR2 ANQGSEA, per germline. The CDR3 nucleotides are TGCAGCGTTGAAGATCCGCCTGAGCAGTTCTTC. It codes for CSVEDPPEQFF.

This sequence joins TRBV6-5 and TRBJ2-1; D tentatively fits TRBD1 or TRBD2 (5 bases each). The CDR3 has 13 residues. Germline CDR1 is MNHEY and CDR2 is SVGAGI. V lost 6 bases and J lost 6, with 12 bases in between. The CDR3, as DNA: TGTGCCAGCAGCCTGGGGGTTTTCAATGAGCAGTTCTTC. Translating it yields CASSLGVFNEQFF.

CDR3 DNA sequence: TGCAGCGTTGACCGACTAGCGGGAGGCGGGGAGCTGTTTTTT. Its translation: CSVDRLAGGGELFF. The chain links TRBV29-1 to TRBJ2-2; 13 bases line up with TRBD2. The CDR3 covers 14 residues. Losses at the gene ends were 3 bases for V and 7 bases for J; bases not matched to a gene: 2. Germline CDR1 is SQVTM and CDR2 is ANQGSEA.

The chain combines TRBV5-4 with TRBJ2-7, with 8 bases aligning to TRBD2. The V gene end was trimmed by 4 bases and the J gene end by 1 base; junction bases not matched to a gene: 7. From germline, CDR1 is SGHNT and CDR2 YYREEE (reference sequence). CDR3 length equals 15 residues. Written as DNA, the CDR3 is TGTGCCAGCAGCCCGACTAGCGATCGGTCCTACGAGCAGTACTTC. Translating gives CASSPTSDRSYEQYF.

This chain links TRBV9 with TRBJ2-2; 10 nucleotides line up with TRBD2. Trimming removed 0 bases from V and 5 bases from J; junction bases left unmatched: 13. CDR1 is SGDLS and CDR2 is YYNGEE in the germline V gene. This CDR3 is 19 amino acids long. The CDR3 spells CASSVAGISGRAGTGELFF. In nucleotides, the CDR3 is TGTGCCAGCAGCGTAGCGGGTATAAGCGGGAGGGCCGGAACCGGGGAGCTGTTTTTT.

This clone was observed a single time. V gene TRBV5-4 combines with J gene TRBJ1-3; possibly TRBD1 for D (5 bases). V dropped 4 bases and J dropped 0 bases, with 8 bases sitting between them. The CDR3 has 14 amino acids. Germline V lookup: CDR1 SGHNT, CDR2 YYREEE (reference sequence). CDR3 sequence reads: CASSPGTSGNTIYF. CDR3 coding DNA: TGTGCCAGCAGCCCCGGGACCTCTGGAAACACCATATATTTT.

V and J are TRBV19 and TRBJ2-6; 10 positions match TRBD1. Germline trimming cut 6 bases from V and 0 bases from J; bases unmatched to any gene: 20. This CDR3 is built from 22 residues. The V gene's germline CDR1 is LNHDA and CDR2 SQIVND (reference sequence). The CDR3 reads CASRLIGGTGASKSSGANVLTF. The CDR3 bases are TGTGCCAGTAGATTAATCGGTGGGACAGGGGCGTCCAAGAGCTCTGGGGCCAACGTCCTGACTTTC.

This clone was counted ten times or more. Within the sample, other DNA sequences also encode this same CDR3. The chain combines TRBV4-2 with TRBJ2-1; D unclear. The CDR3 extends over 12 amino acids. Germline CDR1 is LGHNA and CDR2 is YNFKEQ. The V end was cut by 0 bases, the J end by 8 bases, with 5 bases between. The CDR3 reads CASSQDRDEQFF. CDR3 DNA sequence: TGTGCCAGCAGCCAAGATCGGGATGAGCAGTTCTTC.

This clone was observed a single time. The chain uses TRBV19 and TRBJ2-3; D not certain. CDR1 is LNHDA, CDR2 SQIVND, per germline (reference sequence). The CDR3 loop spans 11 amino acids. V lost 9 bases and J lost 5, with 9 bases in between. In DNA, the CDR3 is TGTGCCAGCCGATACAAAGATACGCAGTATTTT. Protein: CASRYKDTQYF.

The V gene is TRBV9, the J gene TRBJ2-7; D gene ambiguous. V lost 0 bases, J lost 5 bases, and 12 bases lay in between. CDR3 length: 14 amino acids. Germline-derived CDR1 and CDR2 are SGDLS and YYNGEE. This CDR3 reads CASSVEPLSDEQYF. DNA for the CDR3: TGTGCCAGCAGCGTAGAACCCCTTAGTGACGAGCAGTACTTC.